These 30 T cell receptor beta chains share one sample of origin, sequenced in a study of blood T cell repertoires in COVID-19. Libraries were prepared by immunoSEQ multiplex PCR; TCRdb keeps only in-frame clonotypes and omits some of them. The sample shows about 240,000 clones, roughly 86% of them seen only once. The sequencing sample was made of PBMCs or T cells enriched from blood (not recorded which). Receptors originate from a woman aged 40 to 50 with acute COVID-19.

The J gene is TRBJ1-1, the V gene TRBV19; possibly TRBD1 for D (6 bases). Germline values: CDR1 LNHDA, CDR2 SQIVND (reference sequence). The CDR3 runs to 13 residues. V lost 5 bases, J lost 5 bases, and 12 bases lay in between. In DNA form, the CDR3 reads TGTGCCAGTAGTGCCCCAGGGGTTACTGAAGCTTTCTTT. Its protein product is CASSAPGVTEAFF.

The chain joins TRBV4-1 to TRBJ1-2, with 7 bases fitting TRBD1. With 3 bases clipped from V and 3 bases from J, the junction kept 4 bases outside the gene matches. This CDR3 region has 14 residues. Germline V gives CDR1 MGHRA, CDR2 YSYEKL. Here the CDR3 DNA reads TGCGCCAGCAGCCACCCAGACAGGGACTATGGCTACACCTTC. It yields the protein CASSHPDRDYGYTF.

The chain has TRBV2 and TRBJ1-1, with TRBD1 as a possible D gene (5 bases). V was trimmed by 7 bases and J by 2 bases, leaving 14 bases between them. Germline CDR1 reads SNHLY; CDR2 reads FYNNEI. This CDR3 has 14 amino acids. The CDR3 DNA reads TGTGCCAGCAAATACAGGACTAAAAACACTGAAGCTTTCTTT. Protein sequence: CASKYRTKNTEAFF.

This chain connects TRBV7-2 to TRBJ2-7; D is possibly TRBD1 (6 bases). The CDR3 sequence is 14 residues long. Germline V CDR1 and CDR2: SGHTA, FQGNSA. Trimming pared 1 base from V and 1 base from J, leaving 8 bases between. CDR3 DNA sequence: TGTGCCAGCAGCTTAGGGGGACAATCCTACGAGCAGTACTTC. Amino acid sequence: CASSLGGQSYEQYF.

This chain links TRBV4-1 with TRBJ2-3, with D perhaps matching TRBD2 (5 bases). V lost 1 base to trimming and J lost 6 bases, with 20 bases between them. Germline CDR1 and CDR2: MGHRA and YSYEKL. This CDR3 contains 17 residues. The CDR3 is CASSQGASEALLDTQYF. The CDR3 bases are TGCGCCAGCAGCCAAGGCGCATCGGAGGCCCTGTTGGATACGCAGTATTTT.

The J gene is TRBJ2-7, the V gene TRBV4-1, with TRBD2 identical over 15 bases. Germline loops: CDR1 MGHRA, CDR2 YSYEKL. V was pared by 4 bases and J by 3 bases, with 7 bases of the junction left unmatched. The CDR3 extends over 17 amino acids. The CDR3 spells CASSRGTSGRINYEQYF. CDR3 DNA: TGCGCCAGCAGCCGCGGGACTAGCGGGAGGATTAACTACGAGCAGTACTTC.

V and J are TRBV4-1 and TRBJ2-1; 7 bases are shared with TRBD2. This CDR3 is built from 16 residues. Germline loops: CDR1 MGHRA, CDR2 YSYEKL. The trim removed 4 bases at V and 6 bases at J, leaving 12 bases unmatched. The CDR3 DNA follows: TGCGCCAGCAGCCCAGGGTTACTAGCGTCGGGCAATGAGCAGTTCTTC. This codes for CASSPGLLASGNEQFF.

This chain links TRBV5-1 with TRBJ2-3, with 11 nucleotides matching TRBD2. CDR3 length equals 16 residues. V lost 3 bases and J lost 2; bases outside the gene matches: 5. Germline V gene lookup returns CDR1 SGHRS and CDR2 YFSETQ. CDR3 DNA sequence: TGCGCCAGCAGCTACGGACTAGCGGGTCCCACAGATACGCAGTATTTT. This gives the protein CASSYGLAGPTDTQYF. Supplemented by reference TRBV5-1 and TRBJ2-3, the full variable domain reads KAGVTQTPRYLIKTRGQQVTLSCSPISGHRSVSWYQQTPGQGLQFLFEYFSETQRNKGNFPGRFSGRQFSNSRSEMNVSTLELGDSALYLCASSYGLAGPTDTQYFGPGTRLTVL.

The CDR3 DNA is TGTGCCAGCAGCAATAGCGGGAGGCGGAACACCGGGGAGCTGTTTTTT. Amino acids: CASSNSGRRNTGELFF. The chain carries TRBV5-4 and TRBJ2-2; 10 bases map to TRBD2. The CDR3 extends over 16 amino acids. Trimming at V came to 4 bases and at J to 1 base, leaving 4 bases not matched to a gene. Germline-derived CDR1 and CDR2 are SGHNT and YYREEE (reference sequence).

The V and J genes are TRBV7-9 and TRBJ2-7; TRBD1 agrees at 7 bases. The ends lost 0 bases at V and 2 bases at J; junction bases unmatched: 4. The germline CDR1 and CDR2 sequences are SEHNR and FQNEAQ (reference sequence). The CDR3 length is 15 residues. As DNA, the CDR3 is TGTGCCAGCAGCTTAGCCACAGGGGACCCCTACGAGCAGTACTTC. This translates into CASSLATGDPYEQYF.

The chain is built from TRBV12-3 or TRBV12-4 and TRBJ1-1, with 9 bases aligning to TRBD1. The CDR3 covers 12 residues. V lost 8 bases to trimming and J lost 6 bases; unmatched junction nucleotides: 4. The CDR3 DNA sequence: TGTGCCAGCGGCGACAGGGGGTCTGAAGCTTTCTTT. This sequence encodes CASGDRGSEAFF.

The chain is built from TRBV14 and TRBJ2-7, with D perhaps TRBD1 (6 bases). The CDR3 is 14 amino acids. Germline assignment: CDR1 SGHDN and CDR2 FVKESK. V was cut by 0 bases and J by 3 bases, with 9 bases left in between. CDR3 bases: TGTGCCAGCAGCCAAGAGGACAGCTACTACGAGCAGTACTTC. The encoded protein is CASSQEDSYYEQYF.

The chain has TRBV3-1 (or the pseudogene TRBV3-2) and TRBJ2-3; D remains ambiguous. The CDR3 extends over 12 amino acids. V lost 5 bases to trimming and J lost 7 bases, with 10 bases between them. Germline V lookup: CDR1 LGHDT, CDR2 YNNKEL (reference sequence). The CDR3 loop reads CASSKNIYTQYF. As DNA, the CDR3 is TGTGCCAGCAGCAAAAACATCTATACGCAGTATTTT.

The V gene is TRBV28, the J gene TRBJ2-5; D perhaps matches TRBD2 (5 bases). The CDR3 has 13 residues. CDR1 is MDHEN, CDR2 SYDVKM, per germline. With 5 bases removed from V and 5 bases from J, the gap between germline ends came to 12 bases. The chain's CDR3 is CASSSGLEETQYF. The CDR3 DNA reads TGTGCCAGCAGTAGTGGACTCGAGGAGACCCAGTACTTC.

The rearrangement links TRBV7-8 to TRBJ2-7, with D unresolved. The V gene lost 1 base and the J gene lost 3 bases, with 7 bases spanning the gap. Germline V CDR1 and CDR2: SGHVS, FQNEAQ. CDR3 length: 13 amino acids. CDR3 region: CASSLVQNYEQYF. DNA of the CDR3: TGTGCCAGCAGCTTAGTACAGAACTACGAGCAGTACTTC.

V gene TRBV7-2 combines with J gene TRBJ2-7; D might be TRBD2 (6 bases). Trimming pared 4 bases from V and 2 bases from J, leaving 15 bases between. Germline V gene data show CDR1 as SGHTA and CDR2 as FQGNSA. The CDR3 sequence is 15 residues long. CDR3 protein: CASSSRLSGPYEQYF. DNA of the CDR3: TGTGCCAGCAGCTCACGGCTTAGCGGTCCCTACGAGCAGTACTTC.

The CDR3 here is CASSFSETQYF. In DNA, the CDR3 is TGTGCCAGCAGCTTCTCCGAGACCCAGTACTTC. The chain recombines TRBV11-2 with TRBJ2-5, with no clear D. Germline V gene lookup returns CDR1 SGHAT and CDR2 FQNNGV. Deletions cut 3 bases from V and 5 bases from J, with 4 bases between. The CDR3 is 11 residues long.

This clone was seen once. The chain carries TRBV21-1 and TRBJ2-1; the table names TRBD2, a call not compared with the DNA. TRBV21-1 is a documented pseudogene. The CDR3 has 15 amino acids. The CDR3 here is CASSKFPSLRSEQFF. The CDR3 coding sequence is TGTGCCAGCAGCAAGTTCCCTAGCCTTCGGAGTGAGCAGTTCTTC.

The J gene is TRBJ2-1, the V gene TRBV11-2, with 10 nucleotides matching TRBD2. The CDR3 covers 16 residues. From germline, CDR1 is SGHAT and CDR2 FQNNGV. V lost 4 bases and J lost 6; bases outside the gene matches: 9. In DNA, the CDR3 is TGTGCCAGCAGCTCACGGATGCTAGCGGGAGCCAATGAGCAGTTCTTC. Residues: CASSSRMLAGANEQFF.

This chain connects TRBV30 to TRBJ1-1; D is uncertain. Germline V gene lookup returns CDR1 GTSNPN and CDR2 SVGIG (reference sequence). CDR3 size: 13 residues. V lost 3 bases and J lost 7, with 15 bases in between. CDR3 in DNA: TGTGCCTGGAGCCGGGAGAAAATCTTTGAAGCTTTCTTT. Its translation is CAWSREKIFEAFF.

This clone appeared a single time. The chain employs TRBV19 and TRBJ1-1; 7 nucleotides agree with TRBD1. The CDR3 covers 15 residues. Germline lookup yields CDR1 LNHDA and CDR2 SQIVND (reference sequence). Unmatched junction bases numbered 12, after V lost 9 bases and J lost 2 bases. CDR3 sequence: CASYYGQGENTEAFF. CDR3 bases: TGTGCCAGCTACTATGGGCAGGGGGAAAACACTGAAGCTTTCTTT.

This clone was observed a few times. Distinct nucleotide sequences in the sample also encode this CDR3. The J gene is TRBJ2-3, the V gene TRBV5-1; tentative D call: TRBD2 (5 bases). The CDR3 has 14 residues. V lost 1 base and J lost 3, with 9 bases in between. From germline, CDR1 is SGHRS and CDR2 YFSETQ. CDR3 amino acids: CASSLISGTDTQYF. CDR3 nucleotide sequence: TGCGCCAGCAGCTTGATCTCGGGGACAGATACGCAGTATTTT.

This clone was seen a handful of times. This chain connects TRBV19 to TRBJ1-6, with TRBD1 matching 11 bases. J lost 9 bases, V lost 7 bases, and 8 bases had no gene match. The CDR3 loop spans 15 amino acids. The germline V gene has CDR1 LNHDA and CDR2 SQIVND (reference sequence). The CDR3 DNA follows: TGTGCCAGTAACGATCCCGGGACAGGGGGTTCACCCCTCCACTTT. Translated: CASNDPGTGGSPLHF.

The V gene is TRBV5-5, the J gene TRBJ2-6; TRBD2 agrees at 10 bases. This CDR3 is 17 amino acids long. J was trimmed by 1 base and V by 4 bases; bases with no gene match: 5. In germline, CDR1 is SGHKS, CDR2 YYEKEE (reference sequence). The CDR3 DNA sequence: TGTGCCAGCAGCAAGCGGACTAGCGGTTCTGGGGCCAACGTCCTGACTTTC. Its translation: CASSKRTSGSGANVLTF.

V and J are TRBV11-3 and TRBJ2-5; tentatively, D is TRBD1 (5 bases). The CDR3 length is 15 residues. Looked up from germline, CDR1 is SGHNT and CDR2 is YENEEA. V lost 5 bases, J lost 3 bases, and 16 bases lay in between. CDR3: CASSRGLGPEETQYF. Here the CDR3 DNA reads TGTGCCAGCAGCCGTGGATTGGGGCCTGAAGAGACCCAGTACTTC. The entire variable domain, with the rest obtained from reference TRBV11-3 and TRBJ2-5, is as follows: EAGVVQSPRYKIIEKKQPVAFWCNPISGHNTLYWYLQNLGQGPELLIRYENEEAVDDSQLPKDRFSAERLKGVDSTLKIQPAELGDSAVYLCASSRGLGPEETQYFGPGTRLLVL.

This rearrangement joins TRBV3-1 (or the pseudogene TRBV3-2) to TRBJ2-7, with 10 bases identical to TRBD1. Trimming at V came to 1 base and at J to 0 bases, leaving 0 bases not matched to a gene. Germline V lookup: CDR1 LGHDT, CDR2 YNNKEL (reference sequence). This CDR3 spans 15 amino acids. The DNA for the CDR3 is TGTGCCAGCAGCCAAGGACAGGGGGCCTCCTACGAGCAGTACTTC. Amino acid sequence: CASSQGQGASYEQYF.

J is TRBJ1-4 and V is TRBV19; D remains ambiguous. Looked up from germline, CDR1 is LNHDA and CDR2 is SQIVND (reference sequence). Trimming cost V 3 bases and J 4 bases, with 9 bases left between them. This CDR3 spans 14 amino acids. In DNA, the CDR3 is TGTGCCAGTAGTATGACACATAATAATGAAAAACTGTTTTTT. Translation gives CASSMTHNNEKLFF.

The V and J genes are TRBV23-1 and TRBJ2-7; D might be TRBD1 (5 bases). TRBV23-1 is an open reading frame, and its role is uncertain. The CDR3 has 13 residues. The V end lost 8 bases, the J end lost 3 bases, and 14 bases lay between the germline ends. The CDR3 region has the DNA TGCGCCAGCCCAGGGATGCAGGACTACGAGCAGTACTTC. This gives the protein CASPGMQDYEQYF.

The chain is built from TRBV18 and TRBJ1-1; TRBD1 might be the D (5 bases). Trimming shortened V by 5 bases and J by 4 bases, and 20 bases separated the two germline ends. CDR1 and CDR2 (germline): KGHSH, LQKENI. This CDR3 contains 16 residues. The CDR3 region is CASSTGRDVIGTEAFF. The CDR3 DNA sequence: TGTGCCAGCTCAACCGGGAGGGACGTGATCGGCACTGAAGCTTTCTTT.

The genes are TRBV4-1 and TRBJ2-1; 9 positions match TRBD2. CDR1 is MGHRA and CDR2 is YSYEKL in the germline V gene. V dropped 2 bases and J dropped 0; count of bases not matched to a gene: 8. This CDR3 is 18 amino acids long. CDR3 in amino acids: CASSQPILAGPSYNEQFF. DNA of the CDR3: TGCGCCAGCAGCCAACCAATACTAGCGGGCCCCTCCTACAATGAGCAGTTCTTC.